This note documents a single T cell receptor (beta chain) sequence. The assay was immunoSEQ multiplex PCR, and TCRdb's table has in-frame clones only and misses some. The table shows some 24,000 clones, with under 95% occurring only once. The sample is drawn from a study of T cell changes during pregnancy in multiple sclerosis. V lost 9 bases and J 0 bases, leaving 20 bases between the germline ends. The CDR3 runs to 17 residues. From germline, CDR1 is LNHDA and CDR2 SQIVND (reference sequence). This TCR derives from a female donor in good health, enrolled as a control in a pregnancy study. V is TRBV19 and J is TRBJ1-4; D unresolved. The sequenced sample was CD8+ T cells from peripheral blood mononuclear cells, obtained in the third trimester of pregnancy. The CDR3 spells CARGQTGEEATNEKLFF. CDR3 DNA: TGTGCCAGAGGCCAGACTGGGGAGGAAGCAACTAATGAAAAACTGTTTTTT.